Listed below are T cell receptor beta chains from one sample, sequenced in a study of graft-versus-host responses after intestinal transplantation. Their cognate antigens are unknown. Clones were read by immunoSEQ multiplex PCR, and TCRdb kept only the in-frame ones, dropping some. This sample has around 78,000 clones, with roughly 87% found just once. This sample comprised unstimulated CD8+ T cells sorted from spleen or lymph node cells, obtained before transplant. Receptors were obtained from a human donor who was the organ donor for an intestinal transplant. CDR3s include the opening cysteine and the closing phenylalanine or tryptophan. A D gene is named only where the DNA matches it firmly. Size is omitted from some rows. Given values are once, few, many or a class for expanded clones.

abundance | j_gene | len | v_gene | d_gene | CDR3nt | CDR3aa
- | TRBJ1-5 | 17 | TRBV19 | - | TGTGCCAGTAGTATAGGTCAGGGATACTATAGCAATCAGCCCCAGCATTTT | CASSIGQGYYSNQPQHF
- | TRBJ1-5 | 16 | TRBV19 | - | TGTGCCAGCCATCGCAACAGGAAATATAGCAATCAGCCCCAGCATTTT | CASHRNRKYSNQPQHF
- | TRBJ2-3 | 14 | TRBV4-1 | - | TGCGCCAGCAGCCAACTAGCTAGCACAGATACGCAGTATTTT | CASSQLASTDTQYF
- | TRBJ1-5 | 15 | TRBV27 | - | TGTGCCAGCAGGCCGTATTGGGGTGTTAATCAGCCCCAGCATTTT | CASRPYWGVNQPQHF
- | TRBJ2-5 | 16 | TRBV18 | TRBD2 | TGTGCCAGCTCACCACCTCAGGCGGGGGGCCCAGAGACCCAGTACTTC | CASSPPQAGGPETQYF
- | TRBJ1-1 | 18 | TRBV10-2 | TRBD1 | TGCGCCAGCAGTGAGTCGCCGACAGGGGTTAGACTGAACACTGAAGCTTTCTTT | CASSESPTGVRLNTEAFF
- | TRBJ2-1 | 16 | TRBV27 | - | TGTGCCAGCAGTTCAACTAGATTCCTATCCTACAATGAGCAGTTCTTC | CASSSTRFLSYNEQFF
- | TRBJ2-7 | 13 | TRBV4-1 | - | TGCGCCAGCAGCCAAGATTTTAGACGCGAGCAGTACTTC | CASSQDFRREQYF
- | TRBJ2-3 | 15 | TRBV16 | - | TGTGCCAGCAGCCAAGGCGACGCTAGCACAGATACGCAGTATTTT | CASSQGDASTDTQYF
once | TRBJ2-1 | 14 | TRBV27 | - | TGTGCCAGCAGCGTTGGTGGTTCCTACAATGAGCAGTTCTTC | CASSVGGSYNEQFF
- | TRBJ1-3 | 14 | TRBV9 | - | TGTGCCAGCAGCGTAGTGGGTTCTGGAAACACCATATATTTT | CASSVVGSGNTIYF